The 9 T cell receptor beta chains presented below share a single source sample, sequenced in a study of cytomegalovirus exposure and HLA in healthy donors. PCR was performed using 60 Vbeta and 13 Jbeta primers. Clones were sequenced by immunoSEQ multiplex PCR, and TCRdb holds only the in-frame ones, with some missing. Seen here are some 130,000 clones, about 77% observed once, and the top ten hold approximately 1.5%. Sequenced sample: PBMCs. These TCRs come from a woman in her thirties or forties in good health and CMV-seronegative.

The chain employs TRBV10-1 and TRBJ2-7; D is unclear. The CDR3 spans 13 residues. V shed 5 bases and J shed 0 bases, with 8 bases lying between them. Per germline, CDR1 WNHNN and CDR2 SYGVQD (reference sequence). Written as DNA, the CDR3 is TGCGCCAGCAGTCCATCGGGCTCCTACGAGCAGTACTTC. Amino acid sequence: CASSPSGSYEQYF.

The chain links TRBV5-1 to TRBJ2-5, with D hard to call. TRBJ2-7 matches the DNA end more closely, so the J call is doubtful. In germline, CDR1 is SGHRS, CDR2 YFSETQ. The length of the CDR3 is 15 residues. The DNA for the CDR3 is TGCGCCAGCAGCTTGGGCATTACAGTTACCTACGAGCAGTACTTC. Translated: CASSLGITVTYEQYF.

This chain joins TRBV5-4 and TRBJ2-5; TRBD2 might be the D (6 bases). The CDR3 totals 17 residues. V lost 5 bases, J lost 0 bases, and 20 bases lay in between. The germline V gene encodes CDR1 SGHNT and CDR2 YYREEE (reference sequence). DNA of the CDR3: TGTGCCAGCAGGCGGGACGGAGGGGCCCTCTACCAAGAGACCCAGTACTTC. Its protein is CASRRDGGALYQETQYF.

CDR3 nucleotides: TGTGCCAGCAGCTTAGATCGAGCCACGAACGAGGCTTTCTTT. This codes for CASSLDRATNEAFF. This sequence joins TRBV11-2 and TRBJ1-1; no clear D gene. The germline V and J ends were trimmed by 0 bases and 11 bases, with 16 bases remaining between them. The CDR3 covers 14 residues. Germline lookup yields CDR1 SGHAT and CDR2 FQNNGV. The full variable domain, in which reference TRBV11-2 and TRBJ1-1 provide the parts outside the CDR3, is EAGVAQSPRYKIIEKRQSVAFWCNPISGHATLYWYQQILGQGPKLLIQFQNNGVVDDSQLPKDRFSAERLKGVDSTLKIQPAKLEDSAVYLCASSLDRATNEAFFGQGTRLTVV.

The genes are TRBV4-1 and TRBJ1-3; a weak D match, TRBD1 (5 bases). From germline, CDR1 is MGHRA and CDR2 YSYEKL. The ends were cut back, 0 bases at V and 8 bases at J, with 17 bases in the middle. The CDR3 extends over 16 amino acids. The CDR3 spells CASSQEVGRQRDTIYF. The CDR3 DNA follows: TGCGCCAGCAGCCAAGAGGTGGGGCGTCAAAGGGACACCATATATTTT.

The J gene is TRBJ1-1, the V gene TRBV28, with D uncertain. V lost 5 bases and J lost 3, with 10 bases in between. There are 13 residues in the CDR3. Germline V gives CDR1 MDHEN, CDR2 SYDVKM. CDR3 loop: CASSLREDTEAFF. CDR3 DNA: TGTGCCAGCAGTCTACGGGAAGACACTGAAGCTTTCTTT.

The chain couples TRBV4-3 to TRBJ1-2; possible D gene TRBD1, 6 bases. CDR3 length: 13 residues. Per the germline V gene, CDR1 is LGHNA and CDR2 is YSLEER. Between the trimmed V and J ends, which lost 0 bases and 7 bases, there was a span of 9 bases. CDR3 sequence reads: CASSQDRGAGYTF. CDR3 nucleotides: TGCGCCAGCAGCCAAGACAGGGGAGCTGGCTACACCTTC.

The chain is built from TRBV27 and TRBJ2-2; 10 nucleotides align to TRBD2. Looked up from germline, CDR1 is MNHEY and CDR2 is SMNVEV (reference sequence). The ends lost 4 bases at V and 7 bases at J; junction bases unmatched: 6. This CDR3 has 15 residues. The CDR3 region has the DNA TGTGCCAGCAGTTCGAGCGGGGGGGCCTTCGGGGAGCTGTTTTTT. This encodes CASSSSGGAFGELFF.

As DNA, the CDR3 is TGTGCCATTGCCGGGACAGGAAGAGGCCACTATGGCTACACCTTC. Residues: CAIAGTGRGHYGYTF. The chain recombines TRBV28 with TRBJ1-2, with 8 bases aligning to TRBD1. This CDR3 is built from 15 residues. V gave up 10 bases and J gave up 3 bases; unmatched junction bases: 13. Germline assignment: CDR1 MDHEN and CDR2 SYDVKM.